Sequencing of this T cell receptor (beta chain) was carried out in a study of blood T cell repertoires in COVID-19. Authors' analysis steps: Quantification of nucleated cells was approximated via reference gene primer amplification. Sequencing used immunoSEQ multiplex PCR; TCRdb keeps in-frame clones, though not all of them. For V, J and clone size, that table is used; D and trimming come from the DNA. The sample lists roughly 43,000 clones; about four fifths were seen once. V shed 0 bases and J shed 10 bases, with 19 bases lying between them. This CDR3 contains 16 residues. CDR1 is MGHRA, CDR2 YSYEKL, per germline.

The receptor was isolated from a woman older than 75 with acute or convalescent COVID-19. Sequencing used peripheral blood. The genes are TRBV4-1 and TRBJ1-5; D possibly corresponds to TRBD1 (5 bases). CDR3 sequence: CASSQDSESRASPQHF. CDR3 bases: TGCGCCAGCAGCCAAGATTCAGAGAGCAGGGCGAGCCCCCAGCATTTT.